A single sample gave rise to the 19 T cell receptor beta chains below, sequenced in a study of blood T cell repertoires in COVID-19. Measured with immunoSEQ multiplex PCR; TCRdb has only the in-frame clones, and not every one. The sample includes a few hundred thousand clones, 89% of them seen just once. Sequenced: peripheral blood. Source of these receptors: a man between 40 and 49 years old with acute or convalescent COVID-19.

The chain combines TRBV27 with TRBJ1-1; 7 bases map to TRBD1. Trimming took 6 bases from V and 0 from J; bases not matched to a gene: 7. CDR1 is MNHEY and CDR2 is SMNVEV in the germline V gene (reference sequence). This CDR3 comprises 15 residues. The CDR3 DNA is TGTGCCAGCAGGTTTCTTACAGGGGTGAACACTGAAGCTTTCTTT. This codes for CASRFLTGVNTEAFF.

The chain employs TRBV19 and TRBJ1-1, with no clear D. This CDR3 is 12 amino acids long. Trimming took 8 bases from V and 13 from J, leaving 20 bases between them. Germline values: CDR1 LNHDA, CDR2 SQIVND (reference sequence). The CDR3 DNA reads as TGTGCCAGTCAACTATCAGAGATCACCGGTTTCTTT. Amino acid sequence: CASQLSEITGFF.

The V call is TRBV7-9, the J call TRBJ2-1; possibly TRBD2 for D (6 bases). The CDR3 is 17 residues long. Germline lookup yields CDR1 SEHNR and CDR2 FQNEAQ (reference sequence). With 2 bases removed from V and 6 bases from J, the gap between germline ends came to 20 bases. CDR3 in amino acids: CASSLIPGAGDINEQFF. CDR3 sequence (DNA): TGTGCCAGCAGCTTAATCCCGGGAGCGGGTGACATCAATGAGCAGTTCTTC.

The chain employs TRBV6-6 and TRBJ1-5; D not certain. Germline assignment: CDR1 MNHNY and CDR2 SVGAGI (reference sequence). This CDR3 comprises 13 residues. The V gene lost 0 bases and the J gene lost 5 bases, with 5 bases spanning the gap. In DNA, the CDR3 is TGTGCCAGCAGTTACTCGAGTTATCAGCCCCAGCATTTT. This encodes CASSYSSYQPQHF.

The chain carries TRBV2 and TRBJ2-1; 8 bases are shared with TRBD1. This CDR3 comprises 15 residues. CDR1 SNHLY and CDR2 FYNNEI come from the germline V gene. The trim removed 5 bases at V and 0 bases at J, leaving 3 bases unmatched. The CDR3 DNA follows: TGTGCCAGCAGTCGACAGGGGAACTCCTACAATGAGCAGTTCTTC. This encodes CASSRQGNSYNEQFF.

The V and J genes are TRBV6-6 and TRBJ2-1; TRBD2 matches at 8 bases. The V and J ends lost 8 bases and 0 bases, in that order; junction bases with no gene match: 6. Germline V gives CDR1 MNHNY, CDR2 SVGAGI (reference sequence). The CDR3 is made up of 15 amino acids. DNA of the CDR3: TGTGCCAGCGCACTAGCGGACCTCTCCTACAATGAGCAGTTCTTC. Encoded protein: CASALADLSYNEQFF.

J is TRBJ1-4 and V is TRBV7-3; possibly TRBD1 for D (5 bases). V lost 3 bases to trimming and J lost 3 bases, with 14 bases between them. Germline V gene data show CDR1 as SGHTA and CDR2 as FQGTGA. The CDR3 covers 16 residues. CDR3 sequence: CASSLTSTASNEKLFF. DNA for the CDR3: TGTGCCAGCAGCTTGACATCGACAGCTTCTAATGAAAAACTGTTTTTT.

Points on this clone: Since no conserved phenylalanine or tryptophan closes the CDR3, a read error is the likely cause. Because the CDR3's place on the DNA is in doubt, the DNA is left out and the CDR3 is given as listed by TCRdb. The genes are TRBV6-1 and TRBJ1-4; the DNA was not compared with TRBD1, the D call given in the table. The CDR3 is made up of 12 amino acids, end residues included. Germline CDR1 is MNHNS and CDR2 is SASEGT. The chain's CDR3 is CASSEAGQGSIS.

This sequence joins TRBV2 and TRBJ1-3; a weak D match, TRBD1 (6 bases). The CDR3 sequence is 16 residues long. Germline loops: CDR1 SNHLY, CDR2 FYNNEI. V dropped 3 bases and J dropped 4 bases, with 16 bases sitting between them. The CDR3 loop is CASSDRGVVSGNTIYF. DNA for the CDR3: TGTGCCAGCAGTGACAGGGGTGTCGTTTCGGGAAACACCATATATTTT.

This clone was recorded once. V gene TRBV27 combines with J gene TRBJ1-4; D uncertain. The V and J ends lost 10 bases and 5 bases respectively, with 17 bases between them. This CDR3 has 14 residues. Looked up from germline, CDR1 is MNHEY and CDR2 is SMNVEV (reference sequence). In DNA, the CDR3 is TGTGCCACCACACCGGAGGGTCTCAATGAAAAACTGTTTTTT. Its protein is CATTPEGLNEKLFF.

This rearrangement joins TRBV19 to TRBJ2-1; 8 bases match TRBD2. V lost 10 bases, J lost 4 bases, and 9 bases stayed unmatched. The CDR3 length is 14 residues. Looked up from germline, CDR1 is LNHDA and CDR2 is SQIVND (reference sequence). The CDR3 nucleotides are TGTGCCACCTCCGTAGCGGGAACTTACAATGAGCAGTTCTTC. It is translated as CATSVAGTYNEQFF.

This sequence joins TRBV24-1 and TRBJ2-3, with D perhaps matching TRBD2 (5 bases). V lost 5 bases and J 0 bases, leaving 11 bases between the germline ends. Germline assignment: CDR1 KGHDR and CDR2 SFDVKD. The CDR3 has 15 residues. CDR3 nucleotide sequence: TGTGCCACCAGTGCGAGCGGCACTAGCACAGATACGCAGTATTTT. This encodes CATSASGTSTDTQYF.

CDR3 DNA sequence: TGTGCCAGCAGCTGGTACCGGGACAGTGGGGAAAAACTGTTTTTT. This gives the protein CASSWYRDSGEKLFF. The rearrangement joins TRBV6-6 to TRBJ1-4; 7 bases fit TRBD1. The ends lost 6 bases at V and 8 bases at J; junction bases unmatched: 12. In germline, CDR1 is MNHNY, CDR2 SVGAGI (reference sequence). This CDR3 is built from 15 residues.

CDR3 residues: CASSQDIGQGVNTEAFF. The CDR3 nucleotides are TGTGCCAGCAGCCAAGATATAGGTCAGGGGGTGAACACTGAAGCTTTCTTT. The chain uses TRBV3-1 (or the pseudogene TRBV3-2) and TRBJ1-1, with TRBD1 identical over 7 bases. The CDR3 contains 17 residues. The germline V gene encodes CDR1 LGHDT and CDR2 YNNKEL (reference sequence). V shed 0 bases, J shed 0 bases, and the junction held 7 bases outside the gene matches.

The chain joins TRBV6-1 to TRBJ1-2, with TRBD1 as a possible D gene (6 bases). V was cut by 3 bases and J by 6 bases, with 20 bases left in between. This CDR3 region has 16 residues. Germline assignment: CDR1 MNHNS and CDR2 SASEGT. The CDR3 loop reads CASSDLPGREGDGYTF. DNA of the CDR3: TGTGCCAGCAGTGACCTGCCGGGCAGGGAGGGGGATGGCTACACCTTC.

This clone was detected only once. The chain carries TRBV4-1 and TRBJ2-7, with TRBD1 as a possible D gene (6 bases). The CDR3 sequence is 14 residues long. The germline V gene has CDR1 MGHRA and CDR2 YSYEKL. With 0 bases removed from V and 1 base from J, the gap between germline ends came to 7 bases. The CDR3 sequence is CASSQDGQSYEQYF. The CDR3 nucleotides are TGCGCCAGCAGCCAAGATGGACAGTCCTACGAGCAGTACTTC.

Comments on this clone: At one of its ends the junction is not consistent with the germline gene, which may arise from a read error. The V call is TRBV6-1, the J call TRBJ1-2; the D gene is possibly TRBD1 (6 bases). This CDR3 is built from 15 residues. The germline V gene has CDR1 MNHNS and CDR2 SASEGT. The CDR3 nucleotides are TGTGCCAGCACTGAAATGTTTGACAGGACCTATGGCTACACCTTC. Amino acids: CASTEMFDRTYGYTF.

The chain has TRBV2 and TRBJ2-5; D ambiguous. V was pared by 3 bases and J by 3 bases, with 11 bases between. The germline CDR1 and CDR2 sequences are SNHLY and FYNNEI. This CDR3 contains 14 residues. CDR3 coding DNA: TGTGCCAGCAGTGAGGGCCCAGTGGAAGAGACCCAGTACTTC. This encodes CASSEGPVEETQYF.

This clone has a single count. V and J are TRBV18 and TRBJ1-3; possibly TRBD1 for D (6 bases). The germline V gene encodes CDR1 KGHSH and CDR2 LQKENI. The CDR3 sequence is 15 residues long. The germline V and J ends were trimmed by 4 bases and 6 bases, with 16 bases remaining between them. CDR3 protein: CASSHRDTLSNTIYF. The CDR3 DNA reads TGTGCCAGCTCACACAGGGACACGCTATCAAACACCATATATTTT. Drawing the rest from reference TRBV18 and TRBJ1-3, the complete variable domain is NAGVMQNPRHLVRRRGQEARLRCSPMKGHSHVYWYRQLPEEGLKFMVYLQKENIIDESGMPKERFSAEFPKEGPSILRIQQVVRGDSAAYFCASSHRDTLSNTIYFGEGSWLTVV.